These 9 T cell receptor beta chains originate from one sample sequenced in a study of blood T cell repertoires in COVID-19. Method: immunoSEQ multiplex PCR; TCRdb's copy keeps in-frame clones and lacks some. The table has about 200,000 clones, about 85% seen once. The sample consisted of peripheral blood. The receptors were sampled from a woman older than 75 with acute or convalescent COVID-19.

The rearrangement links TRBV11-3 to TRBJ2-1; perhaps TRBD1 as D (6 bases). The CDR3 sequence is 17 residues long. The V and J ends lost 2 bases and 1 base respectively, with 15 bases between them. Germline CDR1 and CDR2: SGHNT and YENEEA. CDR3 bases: TGTGCCAGCAGCTTATACAGGGCAGGACTGTCCTACAATGAGCAGTTCTTC. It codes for CASSLYRAGLSYNEQFF. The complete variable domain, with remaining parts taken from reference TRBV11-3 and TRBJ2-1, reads EAGVVQSPRYKIIEKKQPVAFWCNPISGHNTLYWYLQNLGQGPELLIRYENEEAVDDSQLPKDRFSAERLKGVDSTLKIQPAELGDSAVYLCASSLYRAGLSYNEQFFGPGTRLTVL.

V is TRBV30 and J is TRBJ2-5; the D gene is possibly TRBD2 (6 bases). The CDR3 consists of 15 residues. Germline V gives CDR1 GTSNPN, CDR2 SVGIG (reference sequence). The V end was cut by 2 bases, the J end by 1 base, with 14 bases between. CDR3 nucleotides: TGTGCCTGGAGTACTGGCGGTAGCGGCCAAGAGACCCAGTACTTC. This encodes CAWSTGGSGQETQYF.

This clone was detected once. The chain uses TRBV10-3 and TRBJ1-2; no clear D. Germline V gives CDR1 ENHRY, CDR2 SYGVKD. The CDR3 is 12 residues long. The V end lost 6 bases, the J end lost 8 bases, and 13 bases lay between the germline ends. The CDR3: CAIRGSGEGYTF. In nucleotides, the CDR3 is TGTGCCATCAGGGGTTCAGGCGAGGGCTACACCTTC.

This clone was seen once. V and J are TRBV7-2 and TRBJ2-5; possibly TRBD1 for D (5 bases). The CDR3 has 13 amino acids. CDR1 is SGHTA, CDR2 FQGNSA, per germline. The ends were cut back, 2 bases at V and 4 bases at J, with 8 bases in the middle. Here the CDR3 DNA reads TGTGCCAGCAGCTTAACTACAGGAGAGACCCAGTACTTC. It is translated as CASSLTTGETQYF.

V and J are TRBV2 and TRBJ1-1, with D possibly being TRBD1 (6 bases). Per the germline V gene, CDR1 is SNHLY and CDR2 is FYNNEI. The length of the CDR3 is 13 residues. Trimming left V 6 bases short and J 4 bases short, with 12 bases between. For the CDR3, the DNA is TGTGCCAGCAGGCCAACAGGGTTCACTGAAGCTTTCTTT. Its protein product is CASRPTGFTEAFF.

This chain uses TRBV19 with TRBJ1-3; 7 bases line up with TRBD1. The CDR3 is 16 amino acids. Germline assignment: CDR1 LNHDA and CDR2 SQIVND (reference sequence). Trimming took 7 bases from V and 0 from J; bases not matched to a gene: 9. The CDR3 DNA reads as TGTGCCAGTATTCCCTGGCGGACAGGCTCTGGAAACACCATATATTTT. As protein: CASIPWRTGSGNTIYF.

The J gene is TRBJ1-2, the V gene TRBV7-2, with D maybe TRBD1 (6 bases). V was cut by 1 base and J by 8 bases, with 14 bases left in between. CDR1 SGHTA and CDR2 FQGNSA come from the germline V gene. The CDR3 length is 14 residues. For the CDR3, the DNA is TGTGCCAGCAGCTTAGTACAGGGCCTAGAAGGCTACACCTTC. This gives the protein CASSLVQGLEGYTF.

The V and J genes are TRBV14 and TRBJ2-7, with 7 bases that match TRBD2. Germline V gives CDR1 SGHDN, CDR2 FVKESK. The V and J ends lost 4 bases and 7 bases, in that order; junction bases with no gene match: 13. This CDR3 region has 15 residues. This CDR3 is CASSLFGGSLGEQYF. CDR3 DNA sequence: TGTGCCAGCAGCCTCTTTGGCGGGAGTCTTGGGGAGCAGTACTTC.

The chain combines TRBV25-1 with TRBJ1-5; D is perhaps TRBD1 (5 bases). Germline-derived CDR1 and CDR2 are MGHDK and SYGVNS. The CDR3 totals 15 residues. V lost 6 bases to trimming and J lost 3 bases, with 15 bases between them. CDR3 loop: CASSKSGEANQPQHF. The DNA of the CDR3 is TGTGCCAGCAGCAAATCGGGGGAAGCCAATCAGCCCCAGCATTTT.